The TCR beta chain under discussion was sequenced for a study of blood T cell repertoires in COVID-19. Across the study: The cDNA or gDNA used as material had been derived from T cells, B-cell-depleted T cells, or PBMCs.

Source study methods: Estimation of nucleated cell counts was performed using reference gene primer amplification. Sequenced by immunoSEQ multiplex PCR; TCRdb stores in-frame clones only, minus some. V and J calls and clone size follow that table, whereas D and trimming were derived from the DNA. This sample has about 69,000 clones; approximately 85% occur once, and the top ten carry roughly 2.9%. Unmatched junction bases numbered 8, after V lost 6 bases and J lost 10 bases. CDR3 length equals 12 residues. Input material: peripheral blood. The rearrangement uses TRBV12-3 or TRBV12-4 and TRBJ1-1; TRBD1 agrees at 7 bases. The receptor was derived from an older man with acute or convalescent COVID-19. Here the CDR3 reads CASRPTGSGAFF. CDR3 sequence (DNA): TGTGCCAGCAGGCCGACAGGGTCCGGAGCTTTCTTT.